This T cell receptor (beta chain) was captured in a study of PD-L1 blockade in urothelial cancer. Whole-study context: Analyses were performed on blood at 3 weeks after treatment start (the second dose) and at 6 weeks. Blood yielded a median of approximately 140,000 T cells per sample.

Documented time point: pretreatment peripheral blood. There are a few counts of this clone. This CDR3 region has 12 residues. Germline CDR1 reads SNHLY; CDR2 reads FYNNEI. Trimming shortened V by 5 bases and J by 3 bases, and 8 bases separated the two germline ends. Synthetic TCR analog templates were added to each PCR reaction. The assay was immunoSEQ multiplex PCR, and TCRdb's table has in-frame clones only and misses some. Of 87,000 or so clones in the sample, roughly 84% were seen once. Sequenced here: PBMCs, sampled around atezolizumab (anti-PD-L1) treatment. V is TRBV2 and J is TRBJ2-7; no clear D. The origin of this receptor is a man aged 55-75 years with urothelial cancer. The CDR3 nucleotides are TGTGCCAGCAGTAGTCTGAGCTACGAGCAGTACTTC. Residues: CASSSLSYEQYF.